Reported below is one T cell receptor (beta chain). Cohort assignment relied on participant-reported clinical history. This sample is drawn from a study of blood T cell repertoires in COVID-19. Study details: COVID-19 samples, acute and convalescent, were from the United States, Italy and Spain.

Measured with immunoSEQ multiplex PCR; TCRdb has only the in-frame clones, and not every one. The sample has roughly 140,000 clones; around 81% are singletons. This CDR3 comprises 13 residues. Trimming took off 1 base at V and 6 bases at J, with 8 bases between the two ends. Germline V gene sequence: CDR1 LGHDT, CDR2 YNNKEL (reference sequence). Sequencing was done on a sample of PBMCs or T cells enriched from blood (not recorded which). V and J are TRBV3-1 (or the pseudogene TRBV3-2) and TRBJ2-3, with D maybe TRBD1 (6 bases). This TCR was recovered from a woman in her forties who had recovered from COVID-19. For the CDR3, the DNA is TGTGCCAGCAGCCAAGTCCAGGGGGATACGCAGTATTTT. Protein: CASSQVQGDTQYF.